Below, one TCR beta chain is given with its context. This sample is drawn from a study of blood T cell repertoires in COVID-19. Turning to the study itself: Donors in the United States, Italy and Spain gave samples during acute or convalescent COVID-19. Sources were T cells, B-cell-depleted T cells, or PBMCs; the material itself was cDNA or gDNA.

The CDR3 extends over 15 amino acids. CDR1 is LGHDT, CDR2 YNNKEL, per germline (reference sequence). J gave up 5 bases and V 5 bases, and 3 bases lay outside the gene matches. How the authors handled the data: Amplified reference gene primers provided the basis for estimating nucleated cell counts. Repertoires were generated with immunoSEQ multiplex PCR, while TCRdb's copy carries only in-frame clones and drops some. The DNA gave D and trimming, while V, J and clone size come from that table. The table includes around 99,000 clones, 89% detected once. Sequenced: peripheral blood. This TCR derives from a man between 35 and 55 years old with active or convalescent COVID-19. The J gene is TRBJ2-3, the V gene TRBV3-1 (or the pseudogene TRBV3-2), with 14 positions matching TRBD2. CDR3 protein: CASSGTSGRGDTQYF. As DNA, the CDR3 is TGTGCCAGCAGCGGGACTAGCGGGAGAGGAGATACGCAGTATTTT.